What follows are 10 T cell receptor beta chains derived from one specimen sequenced in a study of siplizumab effects on memory and regulatory T cells. The assay was immunoSEQ multiplex PCR, and TCRdb's table has in-frame clones only and misses some. The sample contains some 96,000 clones, more than 90% of which appear only once. Sequenced sample: CD4+ T cells sorted from blood. All receptors derive from a human donor in good health.

The chain recombines TRBV9 with TRBJ1-1, with D hard to call. The V end lost 4 bases, the J end lost 0 bases, and 13 bases lay between the germline ends. The CDR3 is 15 residues long. Germline CDR1 is SGDLS and CDR2 is YYNGEE. DNA for the CDR3: TGTGCCAGCAGCCCCGTCGTAACAGTGAACACTGAAGCTTTCTTT. This codes for CASSPVVTVNTEAFF.

This sequence joins TRBV4-1 and TRBJ2-1; the D gene is possibly TRBD2 (7 bases). CDR3 length equals 15 residues. Trimming stripped 4 bases from V and 9 bases from J, with 19 bases between. CDR1 is MGHRA, CDR2 YSYEKL, per germline. CDR3 protein: CASSRLRGAGSEQFF. The CDR3, as DNA: TGCGCCAGCAGCCGGTTACGGGGGGCCGGTAGTGAGCAGTTCTTC.

The chain employs TRBV7-9 and TRBJ2-3; D is uncertain. Trimming removed 11 bases from V and 1 base from J, with 19 bases in between. The CDR3 sequence is 15 residues long. Looked up from germline, CDR1 is SEHNR and CDR2 is FQNEAQ (reference sequence). The CDR3 reads CAGNGASIGTDTQYF. CDR3 coding DNA: TGTGCCGGCAACGGTGCTAGTATTGGCACAGATACGCAGTATTTT.

For the CDR3, the DNA is TGTGCCAGCAGTTACGGGACAGGGGGGGTGGAGACCCAGTACTTC. Amino acids: CASSYGTGGVETQYF. The rearrangement joins TRBV6-5 to TRBJ2-5; TRBD1 agrees at 11 bases. CDR3 length: 15 residues. V was clipped by 2 bases and J by 5 bases; unmatched bases: 4. Germline V CDR1 and CDR2: MNHEY, SVGAGI.

The chain links TRBV6-5 to TRBJ2-1; 7 bases map to TRBD1. The CDR3 sequence is 16 residues long. The ends lost 0 bases at V and 7 bases at J; junction bases unmatched: 9. The germline gives CDR1 MNHEY, CDR2 SVGAGI. CDR3: CASSYSYYRGANEQFF. Here the CDR3 DNA reads TGTGCCAGCAGTTACTCGTATTACAGGGGAGCGAATGAGCAGTTCTTC.

The chain combines TRBV5-1 with TRBJ2-5; 8 bases are shared with TRBD2. With V trimmed by 0 bases and J by 4 bases, 11 bases remained unmatched. Germline loops: CDR1 SGHRS, CDR2 YFSETQ. This CDR3 has 17 residues. The CDR3 reads CASSLVAAGAGGETQYF. The CDR3 DNA follows: TGCGCCAGCAGCTTGGTGGCAGCGGGGGCCGGGGGAGAGACCCAGTACTTC.

The gene calls are TRBV19 and TRBJ2-7; TRBD1 agrees at 10 bases. The CDR3 totals 15 residues. J lost 4 bases, V lost 6 bases, and 9 bases had no gene match. Germline V gives CDR1 LNHDA, CDR2 SQIVND (reference sequence). CDR3 bases: TGTGCCAGTAGCAAACCGGGACAGGGGTGGTACGAGCAGTACTTC. This codes for CASSKPGQGWYEQYF. Full variable domain (outside the CDR3, taken from reference TRBV19 and TRBJ2-7): DGGITQSPKYLFRKEGQNVTLSCEQNLNHDAMYWYRQDPGQGLRLIYYSQIVNDFQKGDIAEGYSVSREKKESFPLTVTSAQKNPTAFYLCASSKPGQGWYEQYFGPGTRLTVT.

The chain joins TRBV7-3 to TRBJ1-1; tentative D call: TRBD1 (5 bases). Deletions cut 5 bases from V and 5 bases from J, with 15 bases between. Germline V gene data show CDR1 as SGHTA and CDR2 as FQGTGA. CDR3 size: 14 residues. Here the CDR3 reads CASSPSGVGTEAFF. CDR3 coding DNA: TGTGCCAGCAGCCCCTCGGGGGTGGGGACTGAAGCTTTCTTT.

This clone was counted only a few times. V and J are TRBV5-1 and TRBJ1-1; 9 bases are a match to TRBD1. V was pared by 0 bases and J by 2 bases, with 5 bases of the junction left unmatched. CDR1 and CDR2 from the germline V gene are SGHRS and YFSETQ. CDR3 length equals 16 residues. The CDR3 sequence is CASSLGQGVPNTEAFF. The DNA of the CDR3 is TGCGCCAGCAGCTTGGGACAGGGGGTGCCTAACACTGAAGCTTTCTTT.

The chain's CDR3 is CASSASEGTEAFF. Written as DNA, the CDR3 is TGTGCCAGCAGCGCTTCGGAGGGAACTGAAGCTTTCTTT. The V call is TRBV7-3, the J call TRBJ1-1; D not certain. CDR3 size: 13 residues. Trimming left V 5 bases short and J 5 bases short, with 12 bases between. Germline CDR1 SGHTA, CDR2 FQGTGA.